The rows below give T cell receptor beta chains drawn from one sample of a study of blood T cell repertoires in COVID-19. Clones were read by immunoSEQ multiplex PCR, and TCRdb kept only the in-frame ones, dropping some. The sample has around 99,000 clones, about 90% seen once. The sequencing sample was made of peripheral blood. All receptors come from a human donor in a cohort sampled during active COVID-19. The CDR3 runs from the conserved cysteine through the conserved F or W.

j_call v_call cdr3_aa
TRBJ2-5 TRBV3-1/TRBV3-2 CASSQHVIGARPTYQETQYF
TRBJ2-7 TRBV7-9 CASRSGTGEYEQYF
TRBJ2-5 TRBV3-1/TRBV3-2 CASSPPTIQETQYF
TRBJ1-2 TRBV9 CASSVGLRGSPYGYTF
TRBJ2-5 TRBV7-2 CASSVAGVTQETQYF
TRBJ2-2 TRBV4-1 CASSQTLGANTGELFF
TRBJ1-6 TRBV6-4 CASSDQGGGSPLHF
TRBJ2-1 TRBV2 CASKAPGLAGEKKGYNEQFF
TRBJ2-1 TRBV24-1 CATSSGRYNEQFF
TRBJ2-7 TRBV2 CASSRLPGLADPSSF
TRBJ1-2 TRBV3-1/TRBV3-2 CASTGARGYTF
TRBJ1-5 TRBV19 CASRGTGHSNQPQHF
TRBJ2-7 TRBV15 CATSREGTARSYEQYF
TRBJ2-7 TRBV18 CASSPSLTGSSYEQYF
TRBJ2-1 TRBV28 CASEIAYEQFF
TRBJ2-3 TRBV2 CASSEDSSDTQYF
TRBJ2-2 TRBV5-4 CASSPKSTGDTGELFF
TRBJ1-5 TRBV5-5 CASSLTGDQPQHF
TRBJ1-2 TRBV2 CASLTANYGYTF
TRBJ2-3 TRBV5-1 CASSSGLAGVDTQYF
TRBJ2-3 TRBV27 CASSLNLAVDTQYF
TRBJ1-3 TRBV11-3 CASSTVSGNTIYF
TRBJ1-1 TRBV12-3/TRBV12-4 CASRAGGNTEAFF
TRBJ2-1 TRBV11-2 CASRDRGGNEQFF
TRBJ1-3 TRBV10-3 CATRGDSGNTIYF
TRBJ2-6 TRBV3-1/TRBV3-2 CASGGTAGANVLTF
TRBJ1-1 TRBV6-5 CASSYREENTEAFF
TRBJ1-1 TRBV7-2 CASSPQTGFTEAFF
TRBJ2-7 TRBV2 CASTISSGGGTSSYEQYF
TRBJ2-1 TRBV6-1 CASSEGPGLYNEQFF
TRBJ2-1 TRBV6-5 CASSYWDTGLYEQFF
TRBJ2-3 TRBV7-8 CASSLATGGPDTQYF
TRBJ2-7 TRBV2 CASSDGTSGLSYEQYF
TRBJ2-7 TRBV27 CASSFYGASGGYEQYF
TRBJ2-3 TRBV4-3 CASSQVPSTDTQYF
TRBJ1-3 TRBV19 CASSIIFVTGPSGNTIYF
TRBJ1-4 TRBV5-8 CASSLGQGPEKLFF
TRBJ1-4 TRBV28 CASSSPGTGTEKLFF
TRBJ1-2 TRBV5-1 CASSPDGKSGYTF
TRBJ2-7 TRBV19 CASSIRDSSYEQYF